The 11 T cell receptor beta chains presented below share a single source sample, sequenced in a study of beta chain bispecific antibodies for T cell cancers. Study-level results: Most targeted TRBV signal came from the leukemia cell line cells, not normal T cells. The TRBV12-3 share of total TRBV signal fell around 99% after anti-TRBV12 rather than anti-CD19 exposure.

For these TCRs, the target antigens are not known. TCRdb reanalysed the 5' RACE reads using MiXCR and keeps one entry per CDR3 protein. The sample holds about 20,000 distinct CDR3 sequences, about 2% seen once. T cells were expanded from blood mononuclear cells for two to three days with anti-CD3 OKT3 or CD3/CD28 beads. This specimen was healthy donor T cells cultured with leukemia cells, taken from a culture containing a bispecific antibody targeting TCR Vbeta12. Every receptor here comes from a human donor in good health. Some clones in this sample may be carry-over from other donors' samples.

This clonotype was counted many times. The chain combines TRBV3-1 with TRBJ2-7, with D perhaps TRBD1 or TRBD2 (6 bases each). V lost 0 bases and J 3 bases, leaving 15 bases between the germline ends. Germline V gene sequence: CDR1 LGHDT, CDR2 YNNKEL (reference sequence). There are 16 residues in the CDR3. CDR3 coding DNA: TGTGCCAGCAGCCAAGACCCTGACAGGAGGGACTACGAGCAGTACTTC. Translated, it gives CASSQDPDRRDYEQYF.

This sequence joins TRBV2 and TRBJ2-5; the D gene is possibly TRBD2 (5 bases). V lost 9 bases and J 7 bases, leaving 9 bases between the germline ends. Germline lookup yields CDR1 SNHLY and CDR2 FYNNEI. The CDR3 runs to 10 residues. This CDR3 is CASEAGTQYF. CDR3 sequence (DNA): TGTGCCAGTGAGGCGGGGACCCAGTACTTC.

This clonotype is medium-sized (0.01 to 0.1%) in the sample. The chain uses TRBV9 and TRBJ2-7; 11 nucleotides align to TRBD2. Germline V CDR1 and CDR2: SGDLS, YYNGEE. CDR3 length: 17 amino acids. The ends lost 8 bases at V and 4 bases at J; junction bases unmatched: 17. In nucleotides, the CDR3 is TGTGCCAGATCCCCGGATATAGCGGGGGGGCCGGGATACGAGCAGTACTTC. This translates into CARSPDIAGGPGYEQYF.

The chain recombines TRBV4-1 with TRBJ2-3; 13 bases are a match to TRBD2. The V gene's germline CDR1 is MGHRA and CDR2 YSYEKL. The J segment lost 2 bases and the V segment lost 4 bases, leaving 6 bases of the junction unmatched. There are 17 residues in the CDR3. CDR3 sequence: CASSPTLAGGLTDTQYF. The DNA of the CDR3 is TGCGCCAGCAGCCCGACACTAGCGGGGGGGCTCACAGATACGCAGTATTTT.

In its sample, this clonotype was seen once. The gene calls are TRBV5-1 and TRBJ2-1; 9 positions agree with TRBD2. The germline CDR1 and CDR2 sequences are SGHRS and YFSETQ. V lost 4 bases and J lost 12; bases outside the gene matches: 17. The CDR3 consists of 16 residues. CDR3 bases: TGCGCCAGCAGCGCGACTAGCGGATTTCCCACAGATACGCAGTTCTTC. This translates into CASSATSGFPTDTQFF.

By share, this clonotype ranks as medium-sized. The chain has TRBV7-2 and TRBJ2-7; 7 positions match TRBD1. CDR1 and CDR2 (germline): SGHTA, FQGNSA. After removal of 5 bases from V and 6 bases from J, the junction contained 10 bases not matched to a gene. This CDR3 spans 14 amino acids. CDR3 sequence: CASSVDRERTEQYF. The CDR3 bases are TGTGCCAGCAGCGTCGACAGGGAACGGACCGAGCAGTACTTC.

The sample holds many counts of this clonotype. The chain is built from TRBV3-1 and TRBJ1-2; D gene ambiguous. Germline V gives CDR1 LGHDT, CDR2 YNNKEL (reference sequence). The CDR3 contains 14 residues. Trimming cost V 1 base and J 3 bases, with 9 bases left between them. The CDR3 spells CASSQGTDHYGYTF. CDR3 sequence (DNA): TGTGCCAGCAGCCAAGGGACGGACCACTATGGCTACACCTTC.

There are many counts of this clonotype. The rearrangement links TRBV20-1 to TRBJ1-2; D is undetermined. The CDR3 covers 13 residues. In germline, CDR1 is DFQATT, CDR2 SNEGSKA (reference sequence). Trimming pared 3 bases from V and 4 bases from J, leaving 12 bases between. The CDR3 DNA reads as TGCAGTGCTAGCCCCGCGTCGGCCTATGGCTACACCTTC. Its translation: CSASPASAYGYTF.

This clonotype has a count of ten or more. This chain links TRBV2 with TRBJ1-1; no clear D. The CDR3 loop spans 14 amino acids. V was clipped by 2 bases and J by 0 bases, with 7 bases between them. Germline values: CDR1 SNHLY, CDR2 FYNNEI. CDR3 coding DNA: TGTGCCAGCAGTGAATATAGTGTGAACACTGAAGCTTTCTTT. Its translation is CASSEYSVNTEAFF.

Within the sample, this clonotype is medium-sized. This chain connects TRBV27 to TRBJ2-7; D could derive from TRBD1 or TRBD2 (5 bases each). This CDR3 contains 14 residues. Germline values: CDR1 MNHEY, CDR2 SMNVEV (reference sequence). V was shortened by 6 bases and J by 6 bases, with 18 bases between the two germline ends. The chain's CDR3 is CASSPGSFGLEQYF. DNA for the CDR3: TGTGCCAGCAGCCCAGGGAGTTTCGGGCTCGAGCAGTACTTC.

There are many counts of this clonotype. V and J are TRBV6-1 and TRBJ2-7; D not resolved. Germline V gives CDR1 MNHNS, CDR2 SASEGT. The V end was cut by 7 bases, the J end by 5 bases, with 12 bases between. The CDR3 length is 12 residues. The CDR3 DNA reads as TGTGCCAGCACGGAGCTACTCCACGAGCAGTACTTC. This translates into CASTELLHEQYF.